A single sample gave rise to the 2 T cell receptor beta chains below, sequenced in a study of T cell repertoires in cytomegalovirus infection. No antigen has been assigned to these receptors. TCRdb itself ran the reads through MiXCR, one entry per CDR3 protein. The sample holds approximately 1,000,000 distinct CDR3 sequences, about 33% seen once. Sample: cultured CD8+ T cells from PBMCs, taken from culture after CMV antigen stimulation. These receptors were obtained from a human donor in good health (CMV status not recorded). Some clones in this sample may be carry-over from other donors' samples.

The sample holds many counts of this clonotype. This rearrangement joins TRBV7-8 to TRBJ2-3; maybe TRBD1 (6 bases). The germline CDR1 and CDR2 sequences are SGHVS and FQNEAQ. The CDR3 contains 15 residues. Trimming cost V 3 bases and J 4 bases, with 14 bases left between them. The CDR3 is CASSLRSQGSDTQYF. CDR3 DNA sequence: TGTGCCAGCAGCTTGCGGTCACAGGGATCAGATACGCAGTATTTT.

The V and J genes are TRBV6-2 or TRBV6-3 and TRBJ2-7; maybe TRBD1 (6 bases). V was pared by 4 bases and J by 1 base, with 11 bases between. The CDR3 consists of 14 residues. CDR1 and CDR2 from the germline V gene are MNHEY and SVGEGT. CDR3: CASSWDIPSYEQYF. In nucleotides, the CDR3 is TGTGCCAGCAGTTGGGACATTCCTTCCTACGAGCAGTACTTC.